This is a list of T cell receptor beta chains from one sample in a study of T-cell reconstitution after alpha-beta-depleted transplantation in children. TCRdb reprocessed the PCR reads via MiXCR and lists one record per CDR3 protein. The sample has about a million distinct CDR3 sequences, 25% to 35% seen once. Sequencing was performed on PBMCs, mostly from graft donor cells, taken 360 days after TCRalphabeta/CD19-depleted stem cell transplant. All receptors come from a boy under three years old who had a stem cell transplant for SCID, so the T cells may come from the graft donor. CDR3s include the opening cysteine and the closing phenylalanine or tryptophan. A D gene is named only where the DNA matches it firmly. Expanded clones are given a class, and other clones once, few, many or no size at all.

J | size | D | V | DNA | CDR3
TRBJ2-1 | few | - | TRBV20-1 | TGCAGTGCTAGCGTAGGTTCCCTTAGTAATGAGCAGTTCTTC | CSASVGSLSNEQFF
TRBJ2-1 | - | TRBD1 | TRBV30 | TGTGCCTGGAGGGGCAGGGGGCGCGATGAGCAGTTCTTC | CAWRGRGRDEQFF
TRBJ2-3 | - | TRBD2 | TRBV4-1 | TGCGCCAGCAGCCAAGAAGGGGTAGCGGGGGGACGGAGGGATACGCAGTATTTT | CASSQEGVAGGRRDTQYF
TRBJ1-1 | - | - | TRBV5-1 | TGCGCCAGCAGCTTGACGTTCGGGAAGGTGAACACTGAAGCTTTCTTT | CASSLTFGKVNTEAFF
TRBJ2-7 | - | - | TRBV28 | TGTGCCAGCAGAAAGTTGGACAGATCGTCGGACGAGCAGTACTTC | CASRKLDRSSDEQYF
TRBJ1-5 | - | - | TRBV29-1 | TGCAGCGTTGGTCCCGGCTGGAATCAGCCCCAGCATTTT | CSVGPGWNQPQHF
TRBJ2-3 | - | TRBD2 | TRBV11-2 | TGTGCCAGCAGCGCGACGGGACTAGCGGGTCTCCTCCCCGCAGATACGCAGTATTTT | CASSATGLAGLLPADTQYF
TRBJ2-7 | - | - | TRBV28 | TGTGCCAGCAGTTTTCGTCCACGAACCTACGAGCAGTACTTC | CASSFRPRTYEQYF
TRBJ2-1 | - | - | TRBV7-9 | TGTGCCAGCAGCTTGCAGGGACCGGAGCGAGAGCAGTTCTTC | CASSLQGPEREQFF
TRBJ2-7 | - | - | TRBV2 | TGTGCCAGCAGTGAGTTTCCCCAGGGGAGCTACGAGCAGTACTTC | CASSEFPQGSYEQYF
TRBJ2-6 | few | - | TRBV12-3/TRBV12-4 | TGTGCCAGCAGTTTTAAATCGGAGACTGGGGCCAACGTCCTGACTTTC | CASSFKSETGANVLTF
TRBJ1-6 | - | TRBD1 | TRBV12-3/TRBV12-4 | TGTGCCAGCAGTCCCAGGACAGGGCTGAATTCACCCCTCCACTTT | CASSPRTGLNSPLHF
TRBJ1-6 | - | - | TRBV6-5 | TGTGCCAGCAGTTATGGGGAGAGGGGTCGGTCACCCCTCCACTTT | CASSYGERGRSPLHF
TRBJ2-2 | - | TRBD1 | TRBV5-5 | TGTGCCAGCAGCTTGGTTGGGACAGAGTCCGGGGAGCTGTTTTTT | CASSLVGTESGELFF
TRBJ2-6 | - | - | TRBV11-1 | TGTGCCAGCAGCCATCCCGAGTTGGCTGTTTCTGGGGCCAACGTCCTGACTTTC | CASSHPELAVSGANVLTF
TRBJ1-1 | - | - | TRBV7-9 | TGTGCCAGCAGCTTATCAGGGCAGGGCACTGAAGCTTTCTTT | CASSLSGQGTEAFF
TRBJ2-5 | few | TRBD1 | TRBV5-1 | TGCGCCAGCAGCTCGGGACAGGGGCCCCCACAGTACTTC | CASSSGQGPPQYF
TRBJ2-5 | - | TRBD2 | TRBV6-2/TRBV6-3 | TGTGCCAGCACCCACGGAGAGACTAGCGGGGAGACCCAGTACTTC | CASTHGETSGETQYF
TRBJ1-2 | - | TRBD1 | TRBV15 | TGTGCCACCAGCAGAAAACCCGGGACAGGGTATGGTGGCTACACCTTC | CATSRKPGTGYGGYTF
TRBJ2-7 | - | TRBD1 | TRBV5-1 | TGCGCCAGCAGCTTGGGGGTCAGCGGACAGGGGTACTACGAGCAGTACTTC | CASSLGVSGQGYYEQYF
TRBJ2-3 | - | TRBD2 | TRBV5-1 | TGCGCCAGCAGCTTGTTCGGCGGGGGGGCTCGGGCAGATACGCAGTATTTT | CASSLFGGGARADTQYF
TRBJ2-1 | - | TRBD1 | TRBV9 | TGTGCCAGCAGCCCCCACCGGGACAGGATTGGGGATGAGCAGTTCTTC | CASSPHRDRIGDEQFF
TRBJ2-5 | few | - | TRBV5-1 | TGCGCCAGCAGCCCACCGGACAGAAAAGAGACCCAGTACTTC | CASSPPDRKETQYF
TRBJ1-1 | - | - | TRBV5-1 | TGCGCCAGCAGCTTCCCGGACTTAAAAGGCGCTGAAGCTTTCTTT | CASSFPDLKGAEAFF
TRBJ2-5 | - | - | TRBV4-1 | TGCGCCAGCAGCCTAAGCGGCTTCCGGGAGACCCAGTACTTC | CASSLSGFRETQYF
TRBJ2-1 | few | - | TRBV15 | TGTGCCACCAGCAGAGATCTTCTAGGGAGAGGCTCCTACAATGAGCAGTTCTTC | CATSRDLLGRGSYNEQFF
TRBJ2-6 | once | - | TRBV27 | TGTGCCAGCAGAGGTCGGGTCCCTGGGGCCAACGTCCTGACTTTC | CASRGRVPGANVLTF
TRBJ1-2 | few | - | TRBV29-1 | TGCAGCGTTGAAGACCCGCACTACGGCTACACCTTC | CSVEDPHYGYTF
TRBJ2-1 | - | - | TRBV18 | TGTGCCAGCTCGCTGAACAAGGGGGGAATCAATGAGCAGTTCTTC | CASSLNKGGINEQFF
TRBJ1-5 | - | - | TRBV7-2 | TGTGCCAGCAGCACCCAGGCACTAGCGGGGGTTCAGCCCCAGCATTTT | CASSTQALAGVQPQHF
TRBJ2-1 | - | TRBD2 | TRBV6-1 | TGTGCCAGCAGTCCGAAGCGGGGGGGCGTCAATGAGCAGTTCTTC | CASSPKRGGVNEQFF
TRBJ2-7 | few | TRBD2 | TRBV12-3/TRBV12-4 | TGTGCCAGCAGTTACCCCCGACTAGCGGGGACGCACGAGCAGTACTTC | CASSYPRLAGTHEQYF
TRBJ2-1 | - | - | TRBV2 | TGTGCCAGCAGTGAAGGGAGGCAGCCAAGTATGCAGTTCTTC | CASSEGRQPSMQFF
TRBJ2-2 | few | TRBD1 | TRBV29-1 | TGCAGCGCTTGGACAGGGTTAAACACCGGGGAGCTGTTTTTT | CSAWTGLNTGELFF
TRBJ2-3 | few | TRBD2 | TRBV12-3/TRBV12-4 | TGTGCCAGCAGTCTCGGGGGGCGGGGGGCAGATACGCAGTATTTT | CASSLGGRGADTQYF
TRBJ2-7 | few | - | TRBV20-1 | TGCAGTGCTAGAGATCCCCAGGGTTTTTACGAGCAGTACTTC | CSARDPQGFYEQYF
TRBJ1-5 | - | TRBD1 | TRBV7-6 | TGTGCCAGCAGCTTGGGGGACAGGGCTTCTAATCAGCCCCAGCATTTT | CASSLGDRASNQPQHF
TRBJ2-1 | few | TRBD2 | TRBV5-1 | TGCGCCAGCAGCTTCCCCTTGCGGGGGAGCTCCTACAATGAGCAGTTCTTC | CASSFPLRGSSYNEQFF
TRBJ2-1 | few | TRBD2 | TRBV6-6 | TGTGCCAGCTCAATAGCGGGGGGGCATGAGCAGTTCTTC | CASSIAGGHEQFF
TRBJ2-7 | few | TRBD2 | TRBV9 | TGTGCCAGCAGCCCCCGACTAGCGGGGGGCCAAACCGCCTACGAGCAGTACTTC | CASSPRLAGGQTAYEQYF
TRBJ1-2 | - | - | TRBV5-1 | TGCGCCAGCAGCAGGCGGGACCCGTACTTGGATGGCTACACCTTC | CASSRRDPYLDGYTF
TRBJ2-5 | many | - | TRBV12-3/TRBV12-4 | TGTGCCAGCGTGGGGAAAGAGACCCAGTACTTC | CASVGKETQYF
TRBJ1-1 | - | - | TRBV12-3/TRBV12-4 | TGTGCCAGCAGTTTTTTGGGCAGTCAAGCTTTCTTT | CASSFLGSQAFF
TRBJ2-1 | - | - | TRBV28 | TGTGCCAGCAGCCCCCCCCCGGGGGCAATTGGTTCCTACAATGAGCAGTTCTTC | CASSPPPGAIGSYNEQFF
TRBJ2-1 | - | - | TRBV7-9 | TGTGCCAGCAGGGGAGGGACAGTCTCCTACAATGAGCAGTTCTTC | CASRGGTVSYNEQFF
TRBJ2-1 | - | - | TRBV6-1 | TGTGCCAGCCGGGCAGGGGAGTATGAGCAGTTCTTC | CASRAGEYEQFF
TRBJ2-3 | - | - | TRBV5-1 | TGCGCCAGCAGCTTGACAAAATCGGGACTGAAGACAGATACGCAGTATTTT | CASSLTKSGLKTDTQYF
TRBJ2-3 | many | - | TRBV7-9 | TGTGCCAGCAGCCGGACTACCCCAGATACGCAGTATTTT | CASSRTTPDTQYF
TRBJ2-5 | many | - | TRBV5-5 | TGTGCCAGCAGCTTGAGTTCGAGTGCGGCCGTACCAAAAGAGACCCAGTACTTC | CASSLSSSAAVPKETQYF